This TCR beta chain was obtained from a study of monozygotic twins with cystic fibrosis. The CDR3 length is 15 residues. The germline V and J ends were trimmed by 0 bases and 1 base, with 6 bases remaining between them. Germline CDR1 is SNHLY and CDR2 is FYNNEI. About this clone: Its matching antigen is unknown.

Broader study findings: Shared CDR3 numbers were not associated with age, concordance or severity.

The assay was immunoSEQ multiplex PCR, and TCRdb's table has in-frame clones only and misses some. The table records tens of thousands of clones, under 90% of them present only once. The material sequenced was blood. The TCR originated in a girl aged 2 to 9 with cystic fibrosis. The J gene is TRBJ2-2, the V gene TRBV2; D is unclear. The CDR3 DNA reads TGTGCCAGCAGTGAAGCGCGGCGGAACACCGGGGAGCTGTTTTTT. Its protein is CASSEARRNTGELFF.